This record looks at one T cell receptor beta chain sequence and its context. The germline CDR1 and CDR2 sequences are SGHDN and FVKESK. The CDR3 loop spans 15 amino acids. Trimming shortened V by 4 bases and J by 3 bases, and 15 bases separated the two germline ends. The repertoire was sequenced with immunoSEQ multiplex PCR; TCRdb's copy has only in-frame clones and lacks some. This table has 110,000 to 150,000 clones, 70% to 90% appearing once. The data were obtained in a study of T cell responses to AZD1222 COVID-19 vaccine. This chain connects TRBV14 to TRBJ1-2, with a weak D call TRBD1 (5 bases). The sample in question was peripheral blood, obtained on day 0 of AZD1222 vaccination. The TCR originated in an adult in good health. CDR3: CASSLGWGGDYGYTF. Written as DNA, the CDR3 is TGTGCCAGCAGCCTAGGATGGGGAGGGGACTATGGCTACACCTTC.